This T cell receptor (beta chain) was sequenced during a study of T cells in localized non-small cell lung cancer. This clone was seen more than once but under ten times. CDR1 SGHNT and CDR2 YENEEA come from the germline V gene. The CDR3 covers 17 residues. Trimming removed 0 bases from V and 4 bases from J, with 15 bases in between. Only in-frame clones appear in the TCRdb table, and some are missing; sequencing was by immunoSEQ multiplex PCR. The sample holds 900 to 1,100 clones, around 25% seen once. The receptor's source is a female donor at least 60 years old with stage I lung adenocarcinoma. V is TRBV11-3 and J is TRBJ2-2, with D perhaps given as TRBD1 or TRBD2 (5 bases each). Sequenced here: normal lung tissue next to the tumor, sampled before any cancer treatment. This CDR3 reads CASSLERGVGVTGELFF. DNA of the CDR3: TGTGCCAGCAGCTTAGAAAGAGGGGTTGGTGTCACCGGGGAGCTGTTTTTT.